This TCR beta chain emerged from a study of blood T cell repertoires in COVID-19 (TCRdb year 2020). Background on the whole study: Samples from collaborators originated in the United States, Italy and Spain and spanned both the acute and convalescent phases of COVID-19. The material from the prospective study consisted of cDNA or gDNA derived from T cells, B-cell-depleted T cells, or PBMCs. The repertoires were released in a freely available public database intended as a resource for research on the immune response to SARS-CoV-2. Samples were obtained from the ongoing ImmuneRACE study (first 160 participants) and from about 1,300 subjects provided by 6 global collaborators. A de-identified subject ID, COVID-19 status, age in years and sex were almost always included in the sample metadata. The dataset comprised deeply sampled blood TCRbeta repertoires from subjects exposed to, actively infected with, or recovered from COVID-19. HLA class I and class II types, where available, came from metadata supplied by the sample provider rather than from assay-based typing. What the study reported, not specific to this receptor: How much clinical and demographic metadata was included differed by source and by participant, and the metadata was provided uncurated.

Points on this clone: Its antigen remains unidentified. The input lacks base qualities; no much larger clone sits a single base away.

In the prospective study, participants were roughly 18 to 95 years old, resided in under 30 geographic areas of the United States, and were enrolled through a virtual design. In the prospective study, participants were assigned to cohorts based on the clinical history participants reported in a screening survey and a study questionnaire. Each participant in the prospective study had whole blood, serum and a nasopharyngeal or oropharyngeal swab collected by mobile phlebotomists. Over a roughly 2-month period, participants in the prospective study had the option of providing additional blood draws and questionnaires. Prospective study blood samples were shipped either frozen or at room temperature before DNA extraction. TCRbeta CDR3 regions were amplified from genomic DNA by means of the immunoSEQ Assay, a bias-controlled multiplex PCR. From the authors' description of their analysis: Nucleated cell counts per sample were estimated from amplification of reference gene primers within the assay. To quantify the absolute abundance of each unique TCRbeta CDR3 rearrangement, sequence reads were collapsed and filtered. Productive Simpson clonality was computed per sample as the square root of Simpson's diversity index over productive rearrangements. TCRdb retrieved this table from immuneACCESS and kept in-frame rearrangements only. Not all clones are present; in checked studies, unresolved V genes account for under half, and no reason is known for the remainder. That table gives V, J and clone size, and the DNA gave D and trimming. The sample table lists approximately 250,000 clones, approximately 90% of them with a count of one. Around 1.3% of the sample belongs to the ten largest clones.

This TCR was recovered from a woman in her forties with acute COVID-19. The sequenced material came from PBMCs or T cells enriched from blood (not recorded which).

The sequence in DNA is TGTGCCAGCAGGACGGACAGCTCTGGAAACACCATATATTTT. It translates as CASRTDSSGNTIYF. The rearranged segments are TRBV3-1 (or the pseudogene TRBV3-2) and TRBJ1-3; TRBD1 is possibly the D segment (6 matching bases). CDR1 and CDR2, looked up from the germline V gene (reference sequence), are LGHDT and YNNKEL. Between the V and J ends, shortened by 6 bases and 0 bases respectively, the junction contains 9 bases. Taken from cysteine to phenylalanine, the CDR3 has 14 residues. The entry retains the CDR3 DNA only, 42 bases that are in frame from base 1.